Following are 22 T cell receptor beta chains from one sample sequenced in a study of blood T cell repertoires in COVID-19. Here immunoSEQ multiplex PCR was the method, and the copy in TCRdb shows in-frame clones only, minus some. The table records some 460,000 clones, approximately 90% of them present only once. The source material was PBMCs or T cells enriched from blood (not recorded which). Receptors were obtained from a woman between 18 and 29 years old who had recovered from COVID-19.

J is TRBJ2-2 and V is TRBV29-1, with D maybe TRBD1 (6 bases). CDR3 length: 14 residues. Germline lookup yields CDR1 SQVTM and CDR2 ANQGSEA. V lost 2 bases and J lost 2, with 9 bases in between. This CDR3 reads CSVEWGPNTGELFF. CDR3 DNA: TGCAGCGTTGAATGGGGGCCTAACACCGGGGAGCTGTTTTTT.

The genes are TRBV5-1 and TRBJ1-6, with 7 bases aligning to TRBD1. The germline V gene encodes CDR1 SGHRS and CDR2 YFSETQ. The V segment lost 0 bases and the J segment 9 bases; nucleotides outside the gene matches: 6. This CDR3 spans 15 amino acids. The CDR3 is CASSLGQGEGSPLHF. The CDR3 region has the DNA TGCGCCAGCAGCTTGGGGCAGGGGGAAGGTTCACCCCTCCACTTT. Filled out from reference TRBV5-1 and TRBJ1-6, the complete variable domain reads KAGVTQTPRYLIKTRGQQVTLSCSPISGHRSVSWYQQTPGQGLQFLFEYFSETQRNKGNFPGRFSGRQFSNSRSEMNVSTLELGDSALYLCASSLGQGEGSPLHFGNGTRLTVT.

For the CDR3, the DNA is TGCGCCAGCAGCCAAGATCGCGGGCCCACGCCAGATACGCAGTATTTT. Its translation: CASSQDRGPTPDTQYF. The rearrangement uses TRBV4-1 and TRBJ2-3; maybe TRBD2 (5 bases). The CDR3 totals 16 residues. The V gene lost 0 bases and the J gene lost 4 bases, with 14 bases spanning the gap. Germline V gene lookup returns CDR1 MGHRA and CDR2 YSYEKL.

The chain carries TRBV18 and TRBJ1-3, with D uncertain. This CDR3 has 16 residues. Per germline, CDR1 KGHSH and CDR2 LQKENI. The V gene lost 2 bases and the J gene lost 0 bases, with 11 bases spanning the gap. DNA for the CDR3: TGTGCCAGCTCACCAGGTCAAGCCTTCTCTGGAAACACCATATATTTT. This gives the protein CASSPGQAFSGNTIYF.

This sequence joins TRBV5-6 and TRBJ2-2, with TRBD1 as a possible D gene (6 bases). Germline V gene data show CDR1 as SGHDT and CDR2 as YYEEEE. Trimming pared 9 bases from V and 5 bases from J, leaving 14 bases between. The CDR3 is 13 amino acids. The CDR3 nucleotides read TGTGCCACCTGCCACACAGGGACCGGGGAGCTGTTTTTT. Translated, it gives CATCHTGTGELFF.

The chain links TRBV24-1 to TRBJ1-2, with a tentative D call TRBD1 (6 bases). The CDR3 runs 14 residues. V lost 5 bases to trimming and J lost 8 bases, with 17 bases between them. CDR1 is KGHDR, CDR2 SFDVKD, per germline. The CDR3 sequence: CATSAPGFQGGYTF. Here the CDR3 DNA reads TGTGCCACCAGTGCCCCCGGCTTTCAGGGGGGCTACACCTTC.

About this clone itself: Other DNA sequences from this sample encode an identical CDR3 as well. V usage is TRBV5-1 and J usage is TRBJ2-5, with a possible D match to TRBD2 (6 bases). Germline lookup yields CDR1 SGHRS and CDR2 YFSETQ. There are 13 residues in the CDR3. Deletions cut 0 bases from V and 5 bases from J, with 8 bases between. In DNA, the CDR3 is TGCGCCAGCAGCTTGGGACGGGGGGAGACCCAGTACTTC. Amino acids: CASSLGRGETQYF.

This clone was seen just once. CDR3 protein: CASSEQGASEKLFF. The CDR3 region has the DNA TGTGCCAGCAGCGAACAGGGGGCAAGTGAAAAACTGTTTTTT. The genes are TRBV28 and TRBJ1-4; 9 bases match TRBD1. The CDR3 length is 14 residues. After removal of 6 bases from V and 7 bases from J, the junction contained 6 bases not matched to a gene. Germline lookup yields CDR1 MDHEN and CDR2 SYDVKM.

The CDR3 loop is CASSQSSLGAGPYYEQYF. CDR3 nucleotide sequence: TGCGCCAGCAGTCAATCTAGTCTTGGGGCAGGGCCCTACTACGAGCAGTACTTC. The chain recombines TRBV23-1 with TRBJ2-7; D is possibly TRBD1 (5 bases). TRBV23-1 is labeled an ORF, and its function is uncertain. V gave up 0 bases and J gave up 3 bases, with 21 bases separating them. This CDR3 contains 18 residues.

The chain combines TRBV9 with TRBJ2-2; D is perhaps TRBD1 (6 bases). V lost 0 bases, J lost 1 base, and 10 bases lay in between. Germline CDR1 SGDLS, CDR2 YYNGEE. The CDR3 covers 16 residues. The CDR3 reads CASSVAGTLNTGELFF. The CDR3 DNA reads TGTGCCAGCAGCGTAGCAGGGACATTGAACACCGGGGAGCTGTTTTTT.

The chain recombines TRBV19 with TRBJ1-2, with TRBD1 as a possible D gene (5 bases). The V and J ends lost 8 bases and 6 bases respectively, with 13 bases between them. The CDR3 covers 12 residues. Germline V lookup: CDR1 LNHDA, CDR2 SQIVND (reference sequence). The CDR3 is CASGGGTHGYTF. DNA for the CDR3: TGTGCCAGTGGGGGAGGGACCCATGGCTACACCTTC.

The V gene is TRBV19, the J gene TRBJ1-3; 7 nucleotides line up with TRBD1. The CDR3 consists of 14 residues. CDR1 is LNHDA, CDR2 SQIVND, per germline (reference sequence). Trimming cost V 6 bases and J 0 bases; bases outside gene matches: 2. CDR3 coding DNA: TGTGCCAGTAGGGGACAGAGCTCTGGAAACACCATATATTTT. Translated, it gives CASRGQSSGNTIYF.

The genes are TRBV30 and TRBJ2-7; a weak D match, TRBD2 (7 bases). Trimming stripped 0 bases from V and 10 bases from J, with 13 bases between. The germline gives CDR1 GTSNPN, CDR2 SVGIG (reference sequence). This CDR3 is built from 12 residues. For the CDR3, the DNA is TGTGCCTGGAGTGTGGGGGGGGCGCTTCAGTACTTC. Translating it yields CAWSVGGALQYF.

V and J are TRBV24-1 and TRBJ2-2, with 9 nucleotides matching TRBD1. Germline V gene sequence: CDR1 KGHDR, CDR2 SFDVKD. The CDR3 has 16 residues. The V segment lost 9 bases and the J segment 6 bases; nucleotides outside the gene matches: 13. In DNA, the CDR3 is TGTGCCACCGGTGCTAATACAGGGGGCAGGGCCGGGGAGCTGTTTTTT. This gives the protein CATGANTGGRAGELFF.

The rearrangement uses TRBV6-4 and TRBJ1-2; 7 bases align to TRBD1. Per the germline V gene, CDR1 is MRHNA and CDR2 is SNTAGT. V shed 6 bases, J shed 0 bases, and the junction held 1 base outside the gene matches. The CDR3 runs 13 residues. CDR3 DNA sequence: TGTGCCAGCAGACAGGGGCCTAACTATGGCTACACCTTC. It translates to CASRQGPNYGYTF.

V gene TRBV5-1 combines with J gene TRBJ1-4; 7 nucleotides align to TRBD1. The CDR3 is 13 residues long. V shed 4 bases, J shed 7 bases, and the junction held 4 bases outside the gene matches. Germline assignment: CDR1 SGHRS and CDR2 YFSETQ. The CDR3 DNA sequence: TGCGCCAGCAGCGAACAGGGGTTTGAAAAACTGTTTTTT. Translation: CASSEQGFEKLFF.

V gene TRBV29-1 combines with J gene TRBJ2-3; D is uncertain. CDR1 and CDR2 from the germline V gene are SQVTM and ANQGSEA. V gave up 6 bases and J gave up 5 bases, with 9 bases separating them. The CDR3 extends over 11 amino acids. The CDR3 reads CSVETLDTQYF. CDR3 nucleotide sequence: TGCAGCGTAGAGACACTAGATACGCAGTATTTT.

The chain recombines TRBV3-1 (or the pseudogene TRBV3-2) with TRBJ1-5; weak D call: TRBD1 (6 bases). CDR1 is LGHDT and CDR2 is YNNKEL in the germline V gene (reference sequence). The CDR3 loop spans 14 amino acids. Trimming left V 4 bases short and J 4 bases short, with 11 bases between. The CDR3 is CASSLRGGNQPQHF. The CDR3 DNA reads TGTGCCAGCAGCCTCAGGGGTGGGAATCAGCCCCAGCATTTT.

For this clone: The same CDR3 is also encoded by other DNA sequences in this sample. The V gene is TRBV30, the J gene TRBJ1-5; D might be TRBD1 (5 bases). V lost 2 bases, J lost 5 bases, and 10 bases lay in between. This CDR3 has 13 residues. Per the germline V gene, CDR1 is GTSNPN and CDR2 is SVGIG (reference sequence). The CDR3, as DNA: TGTGCCTGGAGTCAGGGTAGGGATCAGCCCCAGCATTTT. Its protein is CAWSQGRDQPQHF.

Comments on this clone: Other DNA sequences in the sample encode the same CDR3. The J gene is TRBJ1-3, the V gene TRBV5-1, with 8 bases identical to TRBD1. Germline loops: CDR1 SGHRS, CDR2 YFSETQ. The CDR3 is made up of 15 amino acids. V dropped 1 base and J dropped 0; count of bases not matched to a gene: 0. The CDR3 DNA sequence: TGCGCCAGCAGCTTGACAGGGGGCTCTGGAAACACCATATATTTT. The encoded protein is CASSLTGGSGNTIYF.

The CDR3 nucleotides are TGTGCCAGCACCCTGGGACTAGCGGGGGGCCCTGACCAAGAGACCCAGTACTTC. Its protein product is CASTLGLAGGPDQETQYF. The V call is TRBV2, the J call TRBJ2-5, with TRBD2 matching over 15 bases. This CDR3 region has 18 residues. V lost 7 bases to trimming and J lost 0 bases; unmatched junction nucleotides: 9. Looked up from germline, CDR1 is SNHLY and CDR2 is FYNNEI.

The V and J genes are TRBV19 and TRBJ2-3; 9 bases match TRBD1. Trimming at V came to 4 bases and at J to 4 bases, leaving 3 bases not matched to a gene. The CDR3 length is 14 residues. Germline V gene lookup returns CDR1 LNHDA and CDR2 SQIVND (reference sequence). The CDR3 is CASSRGQGPDTQYF. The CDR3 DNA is TGTGCCAGTAGTAGGGGACAGGGCCCAGATACGCAGTATTTT.